This T cell receptor beta chain appears in the sequencing data of a study of T-cell memory formation after mild COVID-19. A single record per CDR3 protein comes from TCRdb applying MiXCR to the 5' RACE reads. The table includes about 360,000 distinct CDR3 sequences, around an eighth detected once. Germline V gene sequence: CDR1 SNHLY, CDR2 FYNNEI. The CDR3 extends over 15 amino acids. J lost 2 bases, V lost 6 bases, and 9 bases had no gene match. Sequencing was done on a sample of PBMCs or a T cell subset sorted from them (not recorded which). The clonotype originates from a man between 18 and 29 years old who had mild COVID-19 (a few samples of this study predate the infection). Cell type and time point are not known. This rearrangement joins TRBV2 to TRBJ2-5, with 7 nucleotides matching TRBD2. The CDR3 protein is CASRPGTTLQETQYF. The CDR3, as DNA: TGTGCCAGCAGGCCGGGGACTACTCTTCAAGAGACCCAGTACTTC.